This passage covers 25 T cell receptor beta chains from one sample sequenced in a study of Tregs in tolerant kidney transplant recipients. Generated by immunoSEQ multiplex PCR, the TCRdb table keeps only in-frame clones and is missing some. In all, the sample yields about 15,000 clones. The nonmyeloablative bone marrow transplants came from related graft donors, with transient mixed chimerism. The sequences come from CD4+ T cells from blood (PBMCs), collected 12 months after the transplant. The receptor set was obtained from a human patient who received a combined kidney and bone marrow transplant. The graft donor may have contributed some T cells.

Notes on this clone: The sequence runs out 3 residues before the end of the CDR3; the remainder is reconstructed from the germline J gene. The chain joins TRBV5-1 to TRBJ2-1; 8 bases line up with TRBD1. Looked up from germline, CDR1 is SGHRS and CDR2 is YFSETQ. The CDR3 contains 16 residues. Trimming at V came to 0 bases and at J to 7 bases, leaving 9 bases not matched to a gene. Partial CDR3 DNA: TGCGCCAGCAGCTTGGCCGTCAGGGGGCGTTTGAATGAG. Encoded protein: CASSLAVRGRLNE. The whole CDR3 protein reads CASSLAVRGRLNEQFF.

This clone counts as medium-sized (0.01 to 0.1%) by frequency. CDR3: CAAGQGAMGYTF. The sequenced CDR3 bases are TGTGCTGCGGGCCAGGGGGCGATGGGC. The chain couples TRBV30 to TRBJ1-2, with 8 positions matching TRBD1. The CDR3 end falls 3 residues outside the read, so it is completed with the germline J gene. CDR3 size: 12 residues. The germline V gene has CDR1 GTSNPN and CDR2 SVGIG (reference sequence).

As concerns this clone: The read stops 3 residues short of the end of the CDR3; the missing end is completed from the germline J gene. The chain uses TRBV5-4 and TRBJ2-2; maybe TRBD2 (5 bases). The CDR3 has 15 amino acids. Germline assignment: CDR1 SGHNT and CDR2 YYREEE (reference sequence). Between the trimmed V and J ends, which lost 0 bases and 2 bases, there was a span of 8 bases. The CDR3 reads CASSLGLTNTGELFF. The sequenced CDR3 bases are TGTGCCAGCAGCTTGGGACTAACCAACACCGGGGAG.

The sequenced CDR3 bases are TGTGCCAGTAGTGAAGCGGGCTACTCCTACAATGAG. As protein: CASSEAGYSYNE. The entire CDR3 is CASSEAGYSYNEQFF. The rearrangement links TRBV19 to TRBJ2-1; possible D gene TRBD2, 6 bases. Sequencing ends 3 residues short of the CDR3 end; the germline J gene provides the rest. CDR1 LNHDA and CDR2 SQIVND come from the germline V gene (reference sequence). The CDR3 length is 15 residues. The V and J ends lost 5 bases and 0 bases respectively, with 11 bases between them.

A remark on this clone: The CDR3 end lies 3 residues beyond the end of the read and is filled in from the germline J gene. V and J are TRBV29-1 and TRBJ2-7, with 7 nucleotides matching TRBD2. The V gene's germline CDR1 is SQVTM and CDR2 ANQGSEA. V shed 4 bases and J 2 bases; nucleotides not matched to a gene: 8. The CDR3 runs to 14 residues. The sequenced part of the CDR3 DNA is TGCAGCGTTGTCGGGACTAAAGGACCCTACGAG. Protein: CSVVGTKGPYE. The whole CDR3 is CSVVGTKGPYEQYF.

Note on this clone: The read is 3 residues too short to cover the CDR3 end, so that end is filled in from the germline J gene. V is TRBV20-1 and J is TRBJ2-7, with 7 bases that match TRBD2. The CDR3 sequence is 18 residues long. CDR1 and CDR2 from the germline V gene are DFQATT and SNEGSKA (reference sequence). V dropped 2 bases and J dropped 2; count of bases not matched to a gene: 18. CDR3 DNA, as far as it was read: TGCAGTGCTAGATTCGGGACTACCCCGCGCCGCGGGCCCTACGAG. Its protein is CSARFGTTPRRGPYE. The entire CDR3 protein is CSARFGTTPRRGPYEQYF.

This CDR3 reads CSVGQGLNTEAFF. CDR3 DNA, as far as it was read: TGCAGCGTTGGACAGGGTCTGAACACTGAA. This rearrangement joins TRBV29-1 to TRBJ1-1; 7 nucleotides align to TRBD1. The read finishes 3 residues shy of the CDR3 end, and the germline J gene is used to complete it. The CDR3 covers 13 residues. Per the germline V gene, CDR1 is SQVTM and CDR2 is ANQGSEA. The junction had 2 bases not matched to a gene; V was cut back by 4 bases and J by 0 bases.

With regard to this clone: Coverage ceases 3 residues before the CDR3 finishes, and the germline J gene fills in the end. The chain combines TRBV6-1 with TRBJ1-4; weak D call: TRBD1 (6 bases). Germline V CDR1 and CDR2: MNHNS, SASEGT. V was pared by 2 bases and J by 7 bases, with 11 bases between. CDR3 size: 14 residues. The CDR3 region is CASSEQGQSEKLFF. The sequenced part of the CDR3 DNA is TGTGCCAGCAGTGAACAGGGGCAAAGTGAAAAA.

Regarding this clone: Sequencing ends 3 residues short of the CDR3 end; the germline J gene provides the rest. V and J are TRBV9 and TRBJ2-7; 8 nucleotides align to TRBD2. The germline gives CDR1 SGDLS, CDR2 YYNGEE. Trimming cost V 0 bases and J 6 bases; bases outside gene matches: 2. The CDR3 runs 13 residues. The CDR3 here is CASSVGGLGEQYF. The part of the CDR3 DNA that was read is TGTGCCAGCAGCGTAGGGGGACTAGGCGAG.

About this clone itself: The read stops 3 residues short of the end of the CDR3; the missing end is completed from the germline J gene. The chain has TRBV29-1 and TRBJ1-2, with 8 nucleotides matching TRBD1. V gave up 6 bases and J gave up 5 bases; unmatched junction bases: 17. Germline loops: CDR1 SQVTM, CDR2 ANQGSEA. The CDR3 is made up of 16 amino acids. The sequenced CDR3 bases are TGCAGCGTAGGTATCCCGCCCGGACAGGGACCGTATGGC. It yields the protein CSVGIPPGQGPYG. The entire CDR3 reads CSVGIPPGQGPYGYTF.

Comments on this clone: Sequencing ends 3 residues short of the CDR3 end; the germline J gene provides the rest. This rearrangement joins TRBV19 to TRBJ1-2, with 12 bases aligning to TRBD1. CDR3 size: 16 residues. Germline V gene lookup returns CDR1 LNHDA and CDR2 SQIVND (reference sequence). With V trimmed by 3 bases and J by 7 bases, 9 bases remained unmatched. CDR3 loop: CASSIQSGQGARGYTF. The DNA read from the CDR3 is TGTGCCAGTAGTATTCAATCGGGACAGGGGGCGCGTGGC.

In the case of this clone: Read data end 3 residues before the CDR3 end; the end is taken from the germline J gene. The chain links TRBV5-1 to TRBJ1-1; TRBD1 agrees at 7 bases. Per germline, CDR1 SGHRS and CDR2 YFSETQ. The J segment lost 7 bases and the V segment lost 7 bases, leaving 10 bases of the junction unmatched. This CDR3 comprises 13 residues. The sequenced part of the CDR3 DNA is TGCGCCAGCTTCGGAGACAGGGTGAGTGAA. This sequence encodes CASFGDRVSE. The whole CDR3 reads CASFGDRVSEAFF.

Worth noting for this clone: The read ends 3 residues early relative to the CDR3; the germline J gene fills the gap. The V call is TRBV18, the J call TRBJ2-7; 10 bases fit TRBD2. There are 17 residues in the CDR3. V shed 2 bases and J 6 bases; nucleotides not matched to a gene: 13. The germline gives CDR1 KGHSH, CDR2 LQKENI. The sequenced CDR3 bases are TGTGCCAGCTCACCAAACGGACTAGCGGCAGCCGGGGGCGAG. Translated: CASSPNGLAAAGGE. The entire CDR3 is CASSPNGLAAAGGEQYF.

As concerns this clone: The read ends 3 residues shy of where the CDR3 ends; the end is completed using the germline J gene. This rearrangement joins TRBV12-3 or TRBV12-4 to TRBJ1-6; unclear D gene. V gave up 1 base and J gave up 5 bases, with 9 bases separating them. The CDR3 is made up of 15 amino acids. The sequenced part of the CDR3 DNA is TGTGCCAGCAGTTTAGTTCGGCAGGATAATTCACCC. The encoded protein is CASSLVRQDNSP. The full CDR3 is CASSLVRQDNSPLHF.

Its frequency marks this clone as medium-sized (0.01 to 0.1%). The read stops 3 residues short of the end of the CDR3; the missing end is completed from the germline J gene. The chain recombines TRBV29-1 with TRBJ1-2; D gene uncertain. Germline V gene lookup returns CDR1 SQVTM and CDR2 ANQGSEA. The CDR3 contains 12 residues. The V end lost 4 bases, the J end lost 5 bases, and 11 bases lay between the germline ends. The CDR3 DNA, read in part, is TGCAGCGTTGGCCAGGATGCTTATGGC. It specifies CSVGQDAYG. The full CDR3 sequence reads CSVGQDAYGYTF.

The chain's CDR3 is CASSPSGTGNEQYF. The part of the CDR3 DNA that was read is TGTGCCAGCTCACCCTCGGGGACAGGGAACGAG. The V and J genes are TRBV18 and TRBJ2-7; TRBD1 agrees at 9 bases. With the read ending 3 residues before the CDR3 end, the germline J gene is used to fill in that end. Losses at the gene ends were 3 bases for V and 5 bases for J; bases not matched to a gene: 5. Germline V gene lookup returns CDR1 KGHSH and CDR2 LQKENI. The length of the CDR3 is 14 residues.

Points on this clone: The CDR3 end is not reached by the read, which stops 3 residues before it; the germline J gene fills it in. The chain uses TRBV20-1 and TRBJ2-6; a possible D gene is TRBD1 (5 bases). Trimming removed 2 bases from V and 2 bases from J, with 7 bases in between. CDR1 and CDR2 (germline): DFQATT, SNEGSKA (reference sequence). The CDR3 has 14 residues. CDR3 DNA (partial): TGCAGTGCTAGAAGGGGTACTGGGGCCAACGTC. Its protein product is CSARRGTGANV. The entire CDR3 is CSARRGTGANVLTF.

Of note for this clone: The read is 3 residues too short to cover the CDR3 end, so that end is filled in from the germline J gene. The chain links TRBV29-1 to TRBJ2-7; 15 positions agree with TRBD2. CDR3 length equals 13 residues. The V gene's germline CDR1 is SQVTM and CDR2 ANQGSEA. J gave up 4 bases and V 6 bases, and 1 base lay outside the gene matches. The chain's CDR3 is CSVGTSGRYEQYF. The sequenced CDR3 bases are TGCAGCGTAGGGACTAGCGGGAGGTACGAG.

Concerning this clone itself: The sequenced fragment ends 3 residues before the CDR3 boundary, so the rest is inferred from the germline J gene. The chain uses TRBV29-1 and TRBJ2-7, with 7 nucleotides matching TRBD2. The V and J ends lost 3 bases and 3 bases, in that order; junction bases with no gene match: 8. The V gene's germline CDR1 is SQVTM and CDR2 ANQGSEA. The CDR3 spans 14 residues. CDR3: CSVEKAGRVYEQYF. CDR3 DNA, as far as it was read: TGCAGCGTTGAGAAAGCAGGGAGGGTCTACGAG.

In regard to this clone: The read falls 3 residues short of the CDR3 end, and the missing part is taken from the germline J gene. The chain has TRBV5-1 and TRBJ1-3; the D gene is possibly TRBD1 (5 bases). Germline assignment: CDR1 SGHRS and CDR2 YFSETQ. Trimming removed 0 bases at V and 1 base at J, with 17 bases between. The CDR3 runs 18 residues. CDR3 protein: CASSLELQAQRSGNTIYF. CDR3 bases read: TGCGCCAGCAGCTTGGAGCTACAGGCTCAAAGATCTGGAAACACC.

Notes on this clone: With the read ending 3 residues before the CDR3 end, the germline J gene is used to fill in that end. The J gene is TRBJ1-3, the V gene TRBV28; 7 positions match TRBD1. This CDR3 has 15 residues. Unmatched junction bases numbered 7, after V lost 4 bases and J lost 4 bases. CDR1 MDHEN and CDR2 SYDVKM come from the germline V gene. The CDR3 DNA, read in part, is TGTGCCAGCAGTTCCGGGACAGTCTCCGGAAACACC. Amino acids: CASSSGTVSGNT. The whole CDR3 protein reads CASSSGTVSGNTIYF.

CDR3 region: CASSDRTGYNEQFF. CDR3 DNA (partial): TGTGCCAGCAGTGACCGGACAGGGTACAATGAG. This rearrangement joins TRBV6-2 or TRBV6-3 to TRBJ2-1; TRBD1 matches 8 bases. The CDR3 end lies 3 residues beyond the end of the read and is filled in from the germline J gene. The V gene end was trimmed by 5 bases and the J gene end by 4 bases; junction bases not matched to a gene: 4. The CDR3 extends over 14 amino acids. In germline, CDR1 is MNHEY, CDR2 SVGEGT.

Regarding this clone: The junction departs from the called germline gene at one end, perhaps through a read error. The CDR3 loop is CASSDDRVRPETQYF. The CDR3 bases that were read are TGCGCCAGCAGTGACGACAGGGTCAGACCAGAGACC. The chain links TRBV4-2 to TRBJ2-5; 7 nucleotides line up with TRBD1. Coverage ceases 3 residues before the CDR3 finishes, and the germline J gene fills in the end. Germline V gene sequence: CDR1 LGHNA, CDR2 YNFKEQ. This CDR3 region has 15 residues.

A word on this clone: From the germline J gene comes the end of the CDR3, since the read stops 3 residues before it. The genes are TRBV5-1 and TRBJ2-1; possible D gene TRBD2, 6 bases. V dropped 1 base and J dropped 1 base, with 9 bases sitting between them. Germline V CDR1 and CDR2: SGHRS, YFSETQ. This CDR3 is built from 15 residues. The CDR3 loop reads CASSLNSGSYNEQFF. CDR3 bases read: TGCGCCAGCAGCTTGAATAGCGGTTCCTACAATGAG.

Worth noting for this clone: The CDR3 goes on 3 residues after the read ends, and that part is filled in from the germline J gene. The chain is built from TRBV18 and TRBJ2-7, with 8 nucleotides matching TRBD1. CDR1 is KGHSH and CDR2 is LQKENI in the germline V gene. Trimming removed 3 bases from V and 0 bases from J; junction bases left unmatched: 4. CDR3 length: 15 residues. CDR3 sequence reads: CASSPQGASSYEQYF. Incomplete CDR3 DNA: TGTGCCAGCTCACCTCAGGGGGCCAGCTCCTACGAG.